These 21 T cell receptor beta chains originate from one sample sequenced in a study of CD8 T cells in ankylosing spondylitis. TCRdb reprocessed the 5' RACE reads with MiXCR, giving one entry per CDR3 protein. The table shows roughly 150,000 distinct CDR3 sequences, with around 6.6% occurring only once. The sequenced material came from blood, either unsorted or a sorted T cell fraction (not recorded which). These receptors all stem from a female donor with ankylosing spondylitis or in good health (not recorded which).

This clonotype was detected only a few times. The V gene is TRBV4-2, the J gene TRBJ1-3; D uncertain. V was shortened by 0 bases and J by 0 bases, with 9 bases between the two germline ends. Germline V CDR1 and CDR2: LGHNA, YNFKEQ. The CDR3 loop spans 16 amino acids. The CDR3 DNA reads as TGTGCCAGCAGCCAAGAAGTCACTTTCTCTGGAAACACCATATATTTT. The encoded protein is CASSQEVTFSGNTIYF.

The sample holds many counts of this clonotype. The chain employs TRBV29-1 and TRBJ2-3; TRBD1 matches 9 bases. The germline V gene encodes CDR1 SQVTM and CDR2 ANQGSEA. With V trimmed by 6 bases and J by 4 bases, 11 bases remained unmatched. CDR3 length: 15 amino acids. This chain's CDR3 is CSVVHRDRVPDTQYF. Here the CDR3 DNA reads TGCAGCGTCGTACACCGGGACAGGGTACCAGATACGCAGTATTTT.

This clonotype was counted many times. The chain has TRBV6-1 and TRBJ1-6, with unresolved D. Deletions cut 6 bases from V and 6 bases from J, with 12 bases between. The CDR3 loop spans 14 amino acids. The V gene's germline CDR1 is MNHNS and CDR2 SASEGT. The CDR3 is CASSPGRLNSPLHF. CDR3 nucleotide sequence: TGTGCCAGCAGCCCGGGCCGTCTTAATTCACCCCTCCACTTT.

This clonotype appeared many times. The rearrangement links TRBV4-3 to TRBJ1-2; no reliable D call. The length of the CDR3 is 14 residues. The V end was cut by 0 bases, the J end by 8 bases, with 13 bases between. CDR1 is LGHNA and CDR2 is YSLEER in the germline V gene. CDR3 in amino acids: CASSQEMGLGGYTF. In nucleotides, the CDR3 is TGCGCCAGCAGCCAAGAGATGGGGTTAGGAGGCTACACCTTC.

This clonotype came up a few times. The chain uses TRBV12-3 or TRBV12-4 and TRBJ2-5, with D tentatively TRBD1 (7 bases). The CDR3 length is 15 residues. Trimming removed 0 bases from V and 4 bases from J, with 12 bases in between. The CDR3 coding sequence is TGTGCCAGCAGTTTAGCGGCAGGGGGGATAGAGACCCAGTACTTC. Protein product: CASSLAAGGIETQYF.

This clonotype was picked up many times. V usage is TRBV5-1 and J usage is TRBJ2-1; 14 positions agree with TRBD2. J gave up 6 bases and V 0 bases, and 11 bases lay outside the gene matches. The CDR3 spans 19 residues. Germline CDR1 is SGHRS and CDR2 is YFSETQ. The DNA for the CDR3 is TGCGCCAGCAGCTTGGCGGTTGCGGGACTAGCGGGGGCCTCCAATGAGCAGTTCTTC. Encoded protein: CASSLAVAGLAGASNEQFF.

Many counts were recorded for this clonotype. The J gene is TRBJ1-4, the V gene TRBV5-1; D gene unclear. Per germline, CDR1 SGHRS and CDR2 YFSETQ. The length of the CDR3 is 15 residues. Trimming cost V 0 bases and J 5 bases, with 11 bases left between them. CDR3 loop: CASSLGAAPNEKLFF. In DNA form, the CDR3 reads TGCGCCAGCAGCTTGGGGGCAGCGCCGAATGAAAAACTGTTTTTT.

This clonotype was recorded many times. The chain joins TRBV3-1 to TRBJ2-1; TRBD1 might be the D (5 bases). CDR3 length: 16 residues. V was trimmed by 0 bases and J by 7 bases, leaving 16 bases between them. Per the germline V gene, CDR1 is LGHDT and CDR2 is YNNKEL (reference sequence). CDR3 loop: CASSQEVSGSWNEQFF. The CDR3 nucleotides read TGTGCCAGCAGCCAAGAAGTGTCAGGGTCATGGAATGAGCAGTTCTTC.

This clonotype showed up many times. The chain joins TRBV5-1 to TRBJ1-1; D call uncertain. Germline V CDR1 and CDR2: SGHRS, YFSETQ. CDR3 size: 13 residues. V lost 0 bases to trimming and J lost 0 bases, with 3 bases between them. CDR3 residues: CASSLVVNTEAFF. In nucleotides, the CDR3 is TGCGCCAGCAGCTTGGTCGTGAACACTGAAGCTTTCTTT.

About this clonotype: A read error may explain this, as a much larger clone is one base away. J is TRBJ1-2 and V is TRBV7-2; 7 bases map to TRBD1. CDR3 length equals 14 residues. The J segment lost 4 bases and the V segment lost 7 bases, leaving 9 bases of the junction unmatched. Germline lookup yields CDR1 SGHTA and CDR2 FQGNSA. CDR3 amino acids: CASNPDRAVYGYTF. The CDR3 DNA reads TGTGCCAGCAACCCAGACAGGGCAGTCTATGGCTACACCTTC.

The sample holds many counts of this clonotype. This rearrangement joins TRBV2 to TRBJ2-2; no clear D gene. There are 10 residues in the CDR3. CDR1 is SNHLY and CDR2 is FYNNEI in the germline V gene. V was cut by 8 bases and J by 5 bases, with 3 bases left in between. Here the CDR3 reads CASGTGELFF. The CDR3 region has the DNA TGTGCCAGCGGAACCGGGGAGCTGTTTTTT.

The sample holds many counts of this clonotype. J is TRBJ1-1 and V is TRBV6-2 or TRBV6-3, with 8 bases fitting TRBD1. CDR1 and CDR2 from the germline V gene are MNHEY and SVGEGT. The CDR3 length is 13 residues. J lost 11 bases, V lost 5 bases, and 10 bases had no gene match. The CDR3 DNA is TGTGCCAGCAGTGACCCGGACAGGGCCGGGGCTTTCTTT. Amino acids: CASSDPDRAGAFF.

This clonotype was seen many times. The chain links TRBV20-1 to TRBJ1-6; 9 positions agree with TRBD1. This CDR3 region has 14 residues. Germline V gene sequence: CDR1 DFQATT, CDR2 SNEGSKA (reference sequence). V shed 3 bases and J 9 bases; nucleotides not matched to a gene: 6. Here the CDR3 reads CSASGRTGASPLHF. The CDR3 coding sequence is TGCAGTGCTAGTGGGAGGACAGGGGCTTCACCCCTCCACTTT.

This clonotype was seen many times. As DNA, the CDR3 is TGTGCCAGCAGCCCACAGGGGCTTGACGCCGGGGAGCTGTTTTTT. Encoded protein: CASSPQGLDAGELFF. The gene calls are TRBV7-3 and TRBJ2-2; TRBD1 aligns across 7 bases. This CDR3 contains 15 residues. Per germline, CDR1 SGHTA and CDR2 FQGTGA. Losses at the gene ends were 5 bases for V and 6 bases for J; bases not matched to a gene: 9.

This clonotype appeared many times. J is TRBJ1-5 and V is TRBV6-1, with D hard to call. With 5 bases removed from V and 0 bases from J, the gap between germline ends came to 11 bases. The CDR3 length is 15 residues. Germline V lookup: CDR1 MNHNS, CDR2 SASEGT. CDR3 sequence (DNA): TGTGCCAGCAGTCCCGGTCCGTCTAGCAATCAGCCCCAGCATTTT. Residues: CASSPGPSSNQPQHF.

At least ten counts were recorded for this clonotype. The J gene is TRBJ2-7, the V gene TRBV20-1; D could derive from TRBD1 or TRBD2 (5 bases each). The CDR3 sequence is 15 residues long. Germline V lookup: CDR1 DFQATT, CDR2 SNEGSKA (reference sequence). V was pared by 0 bases and J by 1 base, with 13 bases between. DNA for the CDR3: TGCAGTGCTAGAGATATCGGGGCCCCTTCCTACGAGCAGTACTTC. It is translated as CSARDIGAPSYEQYF.

There are many counts of this clonotype. The chain combines TRBV20-1 with TRBJ2-5; 8 nucleotides line up with TRBD2. This CDR3 has 12 residues. V lost 4 bases, J lost 5 bases, and 3 bases stayed unmatched. Germline V gene sequence: CDR1 DFQATT, CDR2 SNEGSKA (reference sequence). The CDR3 loop reads CSANGGVETQYF. The CDR3 bases are TGCAGTGCTAACGGGGGGGTGGAGACCCAGTACTTC.

At least ten counts were recorded for this clonotype. The chain joins TRBV7-2 to TRBJ1-3; D unresolved. This CDR3 has 15 residues. Germline CDR1 SGHTA, CDR2 FQGNSA. The germline V and J ends were trimmed by 1 base and 0 bases, with 7 bases remaining between them. The DNA of the CDR3 is TGTGCCAGCAGCTTAGGCCCGAACTCTGGAAACACCATATATTTT. This encodes CASSLGPNSGNTIYF.

This clonotype has ten or more counts. The rearrangement joins TRBV12-3 or TRBV12-4 to TRBJ2-2; 10 nucleotides agree with TRBD2. V lost 7 bases and J lost 4; bases outside the gene matches: 3. The CDR3 runs to 14 residues. CDR3: CASTSGGGTGELFF. CDR3 DNA sequence: TGTGCCAGCACCAGCGGGGGGGGCACCGGGGAGCTGTTTTTT.

CDR3 bases: TGTGCCAGCAGCCTTCTAGCGGGACATACGCAGTATTTT. Translated, it gives CASSLLAGHTQYF. The V and J genes are TRBV7-8 and TRBJ2-3, with TRBD2 matching over 9 bases. V was pared by 5 bases and J by 7 bases, with 4 bases of the junction left unmatched. The CDR3 runs to 13 residues. Looked up from germline, CDR1 is SGHVS and CDR2 is FQNEAQ.

This chain links TRBV5-1 with TRBJ2-7; 8 bases line up with TRBD1. This CDR3 is built from 14 residues. With V trimmed by 6 bases and J by 5 bases, 10 bases remained unmatched. Germline values: CDR1 SGHRS, CDR2 YFSETQ. The CDR3 region is CASTTGGLRDEQYF. CDR3 in DNA: TGCGCCAGCACTACAGGGGGACTTCGGGACGAGCAGTACTTC.